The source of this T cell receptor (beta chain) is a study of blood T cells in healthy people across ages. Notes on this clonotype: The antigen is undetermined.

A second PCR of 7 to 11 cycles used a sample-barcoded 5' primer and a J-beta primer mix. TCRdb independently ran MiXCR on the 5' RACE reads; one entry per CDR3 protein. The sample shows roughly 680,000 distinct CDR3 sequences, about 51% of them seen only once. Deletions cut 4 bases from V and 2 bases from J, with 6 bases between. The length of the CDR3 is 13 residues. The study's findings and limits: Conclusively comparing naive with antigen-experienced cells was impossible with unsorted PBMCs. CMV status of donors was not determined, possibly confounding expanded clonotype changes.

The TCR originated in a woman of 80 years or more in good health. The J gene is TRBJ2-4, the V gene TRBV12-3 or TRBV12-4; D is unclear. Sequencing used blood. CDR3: CASSWGSKNIQYF. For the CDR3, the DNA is TGTGCCAGCAGTTGGGGTTCCAAAAACATTCAGTACTTC.